This T cell receptor (beta chain) derives from a study of shared clonotypes between healthy human individuals. Across the study: Three plates each covered CD4 naive and memory; CD8 naive two, CD8 memory one.

Overall study results and limits: An expected dependence of interdonor clonotype sharing on sequencing depth was noted. Only blood was sampled; tissue repertoires likely differ.

In its sample, this clone was seen once. Its specificity is not known. Data came from immunoSEQ multiplex PCR; TCRdb stores just in-frame clones and leaves some out. The table records around 2.3 million clones, 95% of them present only once. This TCR derives from a man in his late teens or twenties in good health. What was sequenced was naive CD4+ T cells sorted from blood. Regarding subset: CD45RA+ positively selected.

CDR3 loop: CSVDSGPGHEQFF. CDR3 in DNA: TGCAGCGTTGACTCCGGACCAGGACACGAGCAGTTCTTC. V usage is TRBV29-1 and J usage is TRBJ2-1; maybe TRBD1 (5 bases). The CDR3 contains 13 residues. CDR1 SQVTM and CDR2 ANQGSEA come from the germline V gene. Trimming pared 3 bases from V and 10 bases from J, leaving 16 bases between.